This TCR beta chain stems from a study of blood T cell repertoires in COVID-19. Study context: The United States, Italy and Spain supplied acute and convalescent COVID-19 samples.

The germline CDR1 and CDR2 sequences are MNHEY and SVGEGT. The CDR3 extends over 13 amino acids. Trimming pared 3 bases from V and 6 bases from J, leaving 11 bases between. Per the study methods: Reference gene primer amplification gave estimated nucleated cell counts. This table comes from immunoSEQ multiplex PCR, and its TCRdb copy is limited to in-frame clones, with some not included. The D gene and trimming were derived from the DNA, and the V and J assignments and clone size from that table. In the table there are some 170,000 clones, roughly 90% of which are singletons. The chain combines TRBV6-2 or TRBV6-3 with TRBJ2-5, with a tentative D call TRBD2 (6 bases). Specimen: peripheral blood. This receptor was obtained from a woman in her forties or fifties with acute or convalescent COVID-19. The CDR3 loop is CASSYSSEQTQYF. In nucleotides, the CDR3 is TGTGCCAGCAGTTATTCTAGCGAGCAGACCCAGTACTTC.